The clone carrying this T cell receptor beta chain was found once. These data belong to a study of blood T cell repertoires in COVID-19. Study at large: Samples taken during acute and convalescent COVID-19 were collected in the United States, Italy and Spain.

In the original processing: Estimated nucleated cell counts came from reference gene primer amplification. Repertoires were generated with immunoSEQ multiplex PCR, while TCRdb's copy carries only in-frame clones and drops some. V, J and clone size reflect that table, while D and trimming were determined from the DNA. The repertoire holds approximately 24,000 clones, with nearly 90% as singletons. The CDR3 is made up of 13 amino acids. Trimming cost V 2 bases and J 8 bases; bases outside gene matches: 3. CDR1 MNHEY and CDR2 SVGAGI come from the germline V gene. This sequence joins TRBV6-5 and TRBJ1-2; 9 positions match TRBD1. Sequenced material: peripheral blood. The TCR originated in a human donor in a cohort sampled during active COVID-19. The CDR3 sequence is CASSYRDRDGYTF. CDR3 nucleotides: TGTGCCAGCAGTTACAGGGACAGGGACGGCTACACCTTC.